This T cell receptor beta chain was identified in a study of T cell responses to AZD1222 COVID-19 vaccine. As concerns this clone: Its antigen is as yet unknown.

Overall study findings and caveats: Reports say nearly half of spike-specific TCRs go after unmutated variant regions.

The trim removed 4 bases at V and 3 bases at J, leaving 6 bases unmatched. This CDR3 comprises 14 residues. Per germline, CDR1 SGHDT and CDR2 YYEEEE. Generated by immunoSEQ multiplex PCR, the TCRdb table keeps only in-frame clones and is missing some. Among 42,000 or so clones listed, approximately 85% were seen once. The chain joins TRBV5-6 to TRBJ1-2; 7 bases are shared with TRBD1. The sequence was collected from an adult who received the MenACWY meningococcal vaccine as a control. The material sequenced was peripheral blood, taken 28 days after the second dose of the MenACWY control vaccine. The CDR3 loop is CASSPPTGHYGYTF. CDR3 nucleotide sequence: TGTGCCAGCAGCCCGCCGACAGGGCACTATGGCTACACCTTC.